The entry below gives a single T cell receptor (beta chain) sequence along with its context. Its antigen target is currently unknown. Mismatch with germline at one junction end may stem from a read error. Using the deep immunoSEQ assay, multiplex PCR amplified TCR CDR3 regions from genomic DNA. Extracted genomic DNA from each cell subset was distributed evenly across all wells of several immunoSEQ 96-well plates, and each plate was treated as a replicate. For sorted subsets, each replicate PCR was loaded with approximately 200 ng genomic DNA, equivalent to roughly 30,000 T cell genomes. Purified libraries were quantified with a Qubit 3.0 fluorometer, sized on a Bioanalyzer 2100, and re-quantified with the KAPA Library Quantification kit. Each immunoSEQ 96-well plate was sequenced on its own single-read 150-cycle Illumina NextSeq 550 flow cell. Processing in the source paper ran as follows. Because only junctional sequences without quality scores were contained in the immunoSEQ output, filtering matching that applied to full-length reads could not be performed. To assign V/J genes and CDR3, sequences were annotated using PyIR, a Python wrapper for IgBLAST v1.9, with IMGT germline references. Reads were filtered out if the reads had weak V/J assignments (E-value above 1e-6), no CDR3, stop codons, out-of-frame junctions, or ambiguous translated residues. V3J clonotypes were defined as sequences sharing an identical inferred V gene, J gene, and CDR3 amino acid sequence. To compute the percentage overlap between repertoires, the number of shared unique clonotypes was divided by the size of the smaller repertoire. Three approaches were used to assess repertoire richness: RTK rarefaction, the Chao1 estimator, and Recon v2.1 estimates of unobserved clonotypes. For all TCRbeta clonotypes obtained by the gDNA method from a few donors, generation probabilities were computed with OLGA. This immuneACCESS table, as held by TCRdb, lists in-frame sequences with V and J called but not all clones. Of the missing ones, under half trace to an unresolved V gene in checked studies; the others have no known cause. V and J calls plus clone size are reproduced from that table; the DNA served to infer D and trimming. A total of some 2,000,000 clones appear in this sample, around 95% of them only once. The top ten hold 0.13% of the sample.

These data belong to a study of shared clonotypes between healthy human individuals (dated by TCRdb to the early 2020s). Turning to the overall study: The cohort included three men and two women between 18 and 49 years of age. For each donor, CD4 naive and CD4 memory were each run on three plates, CD8 naive on two plates, and CD8 memory on one plate. To estimate repertoire size and how much clonotype sharing occurs between individuals, the study deeply sequenced the blood TCR repertoires of about five healthy adults. To increase sequencing depth and limit assay-specific biases, TCR repertoire library preparation and sequencing were carried out by different laboratories using diverse techniques. Per donor, leukapheresis produced somewhere between about 0.94 and 8.9 billion PBMCs.

Its CDR3 holds 14 amino acids, cysteine through phenylalanine. Solely the CDR3 DNA is kept, with 42 bases framed from the first base. Reading the germline V gene gives CDR1 MNHNS and CDR2 SASEGT. Healthy HIV-negative adults with no recently reported acute infections or vaccinations were included as donors. All donors were Caucasian adults living in Nashville, Tennessee, USA. CD4+ T cells were enriched by magnetic negative selection; naive cells were then positively selected on CD45RA, and the negative fraction formed the memory subset. Blood was obtained by leukapheresis, after which PBMCs were separated by Ficoll-Histopaque density gradient centrifugation and cryopreserved in liquid nitrogen vapor phase. Analytical flow cytometry was used to check the purity and quantity of each magnetically sorted T cell population. Genomic DNA was isolated from each sorted fraction and quantified by UV absorbance on a Nanodrop 2000c.

Summary of the overall study and its limitations: Incomplete sequencing was indicated by rarefaction of sorted-subset datasets, despite the large sequencing depth. Sampling was limited to blood, and TCR repertoires in tissue likely differ from TCR repertoires in blood. Compared with non-shared clonotypes, the clonotypes found in all four sorted-subset donors had higher generation probabilities. Because the study included a small number of donors, the genetic and exposure-history diversity represented was limited. Across a handful of donors, about 5.2% of naive CD4, around 3.5% of naive CD8, under 2.5% of memory CD4, and 0.4% to 0.45% of memory CD8 clonotypes were shared. Pairwise subsampling indicated that sequencing depth was expected to affect the degree of clonotype sharing among donors. Larger estimated clonotype richness was generally found for naive subsets than for memory subsets.

The chain is made from TRBV6-1 and TRBJ2-1, with the D gene uncertain. The origin of this receptor is a man younger than 30 in good health. The sequenced material came from naive CD4+ T cells sorted from blood. In the paper's terms, the cell subset or site label means: CD45RA+ positively selected. Read as DNA, the sequence is TGTGCCAGCAGTCTGGGCACGTCCTCCAATGAGCAGTTCTTC. It translates as CASSLGTSSNEQFF.